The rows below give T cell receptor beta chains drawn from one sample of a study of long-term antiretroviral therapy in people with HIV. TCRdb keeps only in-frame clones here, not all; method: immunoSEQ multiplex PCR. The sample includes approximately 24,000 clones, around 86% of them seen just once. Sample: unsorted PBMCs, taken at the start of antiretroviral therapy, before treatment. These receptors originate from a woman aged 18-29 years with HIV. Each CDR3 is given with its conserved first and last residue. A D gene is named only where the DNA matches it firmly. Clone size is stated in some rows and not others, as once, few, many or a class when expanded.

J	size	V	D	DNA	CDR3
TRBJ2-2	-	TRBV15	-	TGTGCCACCAGCAGAGATGTACTAGGCGGCACCGGGGAGCTGTTTTTT	CATSRDVLGGTGELFF
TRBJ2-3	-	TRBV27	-	TGTGCCAGCAGTTTGTTCTCGGCAGATACGCAGTATTTT	CASSLFSADTQYF
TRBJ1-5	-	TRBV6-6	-	TGTGCCAGCAGCTCCGGACAGAGTAATCAGCCCCAGCATTTT	CASSSGQSNQPQHF
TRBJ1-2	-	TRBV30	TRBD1	TGTGCCTGGAGTGACTCCCGGGACAGTATCCTTTTGCACTATGGCTACACCTTC	CAWSDSRDSILLHYGYTF
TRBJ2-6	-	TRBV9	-	TGTGCCAGCAGCGTATGGGACCTCTCTGGGGCCAACGTCCTGACTTTC	CASSVWDLSGANVLTF
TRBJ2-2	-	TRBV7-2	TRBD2	TGTGCCAGCAGCTTAGCAGCGAGCGGGGCGACCGGGGAGCTGTTTTTT	CASSLAASGATGELFF
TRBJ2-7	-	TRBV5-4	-	TGTGCCAGCAGCTTGGATCTGGCGGGGCAGACCTACGAGCAGTACTTC	CASSLDLAGQTYEQYF
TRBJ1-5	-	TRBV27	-	TGTGCCAGCACCCTAGTCGGCGGGGGTCAGCCCCAGCATTTT	CASTLVGGGQPQHF
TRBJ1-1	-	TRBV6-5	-	TGTGCCAGCAGCGGCCTCCGGAACACTGAAGCTTTCTTT	CASSGLRNTEAFF
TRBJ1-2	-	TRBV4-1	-	TGCGCCAGCAGCCATGACCCGACAGTCTATGGCTACACCTTC	CASSHDPTVYGYTF
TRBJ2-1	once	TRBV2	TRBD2	TGTGCCAGCAGGGGGACTAGCGGGAGGGTAGTTCGGAATGAGCAGTTCTTC	CASRGTSGRVVRNEQFF
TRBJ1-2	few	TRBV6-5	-	TGTGCCAGCAGTTACTCGAGGAGCTATGGCTACACCTTC	CASSYSRSYGYTF
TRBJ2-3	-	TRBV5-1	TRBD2	TGCGCCAGCGACTCCGGGAGGGGCCGATCACTTGGAGATACGCAGTATTTT	CASDSGRGRSLGDTQYF
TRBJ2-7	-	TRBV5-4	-	TGTGCCAGCAGCTTGTGGGGGACCTCCTACGAGCAGTACTTC	CASSLWGTSYEQYF
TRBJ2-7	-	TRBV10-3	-	TGTGCCGCGGGCGTGGCAGCCGTCTCCTACGAGCAGTACTTC	CAAGVAAVSYEQYF